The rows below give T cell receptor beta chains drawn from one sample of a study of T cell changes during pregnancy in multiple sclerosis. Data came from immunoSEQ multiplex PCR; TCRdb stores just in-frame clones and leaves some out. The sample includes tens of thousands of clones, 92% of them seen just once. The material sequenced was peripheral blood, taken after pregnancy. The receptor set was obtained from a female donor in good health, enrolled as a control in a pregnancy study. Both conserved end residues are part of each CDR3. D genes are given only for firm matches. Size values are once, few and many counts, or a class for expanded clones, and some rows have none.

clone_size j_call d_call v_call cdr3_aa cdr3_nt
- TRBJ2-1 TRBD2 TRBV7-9 CASSLSGGLAGVQEQFF TGTGCCAGCAGCTTATCTGGGGGACTAGCGGGAGTACAGGAGCAGTTCTTC
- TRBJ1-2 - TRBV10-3 CAISEWGGANVRPYGYTF TGTGCCATCAGTGAGTGGGGGGGCGCTAATGTAAGACCTTATGGCTACACCTTC
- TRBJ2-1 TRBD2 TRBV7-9 CASSSRESGSYYEQFF TGTGCCAGCAGCTCCCGGGAGAGCGGGAGCTACTATGAGCAGTTCTTC
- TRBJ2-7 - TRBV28 CASTRDTGPEQYF TGTGCCAGCACCCGGGACACAGGACCCGAGCAGTACTTC
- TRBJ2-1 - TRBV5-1 CASSFGSYNEQFF TGCGCCAGCAGCTTCGGCTCCTACAATGAGCAGTTCTTC
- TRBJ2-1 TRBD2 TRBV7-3 CASSPGLAGSNEQFF TGTGCCAGCAGCCCTGGACTAGCGGGGTCCAATGAGCAGTTCTTC
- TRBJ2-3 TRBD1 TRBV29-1 CSVEGTGRQGTDTQYF TGCAGCGTTGAGGGGACAGGGCGCCAGGGAACAGATACGCAGTATTTT
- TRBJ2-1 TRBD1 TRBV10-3 CAIMGTAFNEQFF TGTGCCATCATGGGGACAGCATTCAATGAGCAGTTCTTC
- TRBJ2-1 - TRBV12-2 CASRLALATRMNEQFF TGTGCAAGTCGCTTAGCCTTAGCGACGAGGATGAATGAGCAGTTCTTC
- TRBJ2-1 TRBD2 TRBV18 CASSPGLAWNEQFF TGTGCCAGCTCACCCGGACTAGCTTGGAATGAGCAGTTCTTC
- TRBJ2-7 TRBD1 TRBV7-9 CASSRDRDEQYF TGTGCCAGCAGCCGGGACAGGGACGAGCAGTACTTC
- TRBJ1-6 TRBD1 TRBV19 CASSSGQGGNSPLHF TGTGCCAGTAGTTCCGGACAGGGTGGAAATTCACCCCTCCACTTT
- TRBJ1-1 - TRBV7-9 CASSFGSGDTEAFF TGTGCCAGCAGCTTTGGAAGCGGGGACACTGAAGCTTTCTTT
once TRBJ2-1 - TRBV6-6 CASSPYNEQFF TGTGCCAGCAGCCCCTATAATGAGCAGTTCTTC
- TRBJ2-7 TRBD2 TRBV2 CASSIAGGTYEQYF TGTGCCAGCAGCATAGCGGGAGGGACCTACGAGCAGTACTTC
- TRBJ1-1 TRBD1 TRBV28 CASSNYRGSTEAFF TGTGCCAGCAGTAACTACAGGGGAAGCACTGAAGCTTTCTTT
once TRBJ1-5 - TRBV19 CASSIQGRPPQHF TGTGCCAGTAGTATACAGGGCCGTCCGCCCCAGCATTTT
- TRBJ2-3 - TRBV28 CASSLWGTLTQYF TGTGCCAGCAGTTTATGGGGGACTCTTACGCAGTATTTT
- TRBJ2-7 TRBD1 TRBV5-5 CASSRQGTYEQYF TGTGCCAGCAGCCGACAGGGGACATACGAGCAGTACTTC
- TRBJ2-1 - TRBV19 CASSIFVGGAYNEQFF TGTGCCAGTAGTATATTCGTAGGGGGAGCCTACAATGAGCAGTTCTTC
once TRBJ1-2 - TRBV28 CASSSTGDYGYTF TGTGCCAGCAGTTCAACGGGTGACTATGGCTACACCTTC
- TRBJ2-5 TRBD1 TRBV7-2 CASSLDRGVETQYF TGTGCCAGCAGCTTAGACAGGGGAGTGGAGACCCAGTACTTC
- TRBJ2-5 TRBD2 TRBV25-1 CASSSRTSGSGAQYF TGTGCCAGCAGCTCCCGGACTAGCGGGAGTGGGGCCCAGTACTTC
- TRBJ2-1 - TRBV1 CTSSRPIAMGRNEQFF TGCACCAGCAGCCGACCGATAGCCATGGGGCGCAATGAGCAGTTCTTC
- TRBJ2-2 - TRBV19 CASSNRDTGELFF TGTGCCAGTAGTAACAGGGACACCGGGGAGCTGTTTTTT
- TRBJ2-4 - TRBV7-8 CASSATETENIQYF TGTGCCAGCAGCGCGACAGAAACGGAGAACATTCAGTACTTC
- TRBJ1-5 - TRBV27 CASSSLPDRRLSNQPQHF TGTGCCAGCAGTTCCCTCCCCGACAGGAGATTAAGCAATCAGCCCCAGCATTTT
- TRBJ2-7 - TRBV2 CASSLREGEQYF TGTGCCAGCAGCCTCAGGGAAGGCGAGCAGTACTTC
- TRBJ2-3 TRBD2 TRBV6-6 CASSRAGDTQYF TGTGCCAGCAGTCGAGCGGGGGATACGCAGTATTTT